The T cell receptor beta chain described here comes from a study of T cell repertoires in cytomegalovirus infection (dated by TCRdb to 2018 to 2020). Study-wide context: Donor HLA type was relevant to the analysis, as public TCR beta signatures indicated carriage of CMV infection together with the matching HLA type. On the study overall, not on this receptor specifically: In both this cohort and an independent cohort of some 380 donors, the cumulative frequency of public TCR beta family members distinguished carriers of CMV infection plus the relevant HLA type. The ex vivo response was dominated by HLA-C-restricted CMV-specific TCR beta clonotypes, which also provided the single most frequent clonotype in two of eight donors.

The CDR3 starts with the cysteine, ends with the phenylalanine, and has 16 residues. The CDR3 DNA has 48 bases and is translated from base 1. CDR1 and CDR2 (SGHVS, FNYEAQ) derive from the germline V gene. V is pruned by 5 bases and J by 5 bases, leaving 7 bases of the junction without a gene match. The data were produced on an Illumina HiSeq 1500. The public reads were quality trimmed at Q25 with fastp and then assembled into clones with MiXCR by TCRdb, keeping productive beta chains. Entries that share a CDR3 protein sequence are merged under the most common genes and DNA. The sample includes around 530,000 distinct CDR3 sequences, with approximately 25% observed a single time. Of the sample, roughly an eighth is held by the ten largest clones. This clonotype has a count of ten or more. Its antigen is currently not known. One base away there is no much larger clone; base qualities are not given.

Material: PBMCs. The chain is encoded by TRBV7-6 joined to TRBJ2-4, with TRBD2 identical over 12 junction bases. The origin of this receptor is a human donor in good health (CMV status not recorded). Some clones in this sample may be carry-over from other donors' samples. The nucleotides read TGTGCCAGCAGCCTCGGACTAGCGGGAATCGAAAACATTCAGTACTTC. This gives the protein CASSLGLAGIENIQYF. The full variable domain, completed from the reference TRBV7-6 and TRBJ2-4 proteins outside the CDR3, reads GAGVSQSPRYKVTKRGQDVALRCDPISGHVSLYWYRQALGQGPEFLTYFNYEAQQDKSGLPNDRFSAERPEGSISTLTIQRTEQRDSAMYRCASSLGLAGIENIQYFGAGTRLSVL.